These T cell receptor beta chains were read from a single sample in a study of blood T cell repertoires in COVID-19. Generated by immunoSEQ multiplex PCR, the TCRdb table keeps only in-frame clones and is missing some. The table has around 330,000 clones, 88% seen once. What was sequenced was peripheral blood. These receptors were obtained from a woman in her 30s with COVID-19, enrolled during active disease. Each CDR3 is given with its conserved first and last residue. Each record gives: CDR3 DNA, CDR3 protein, D gene, V gene, CDR3 length, clone size, J gene. D genes are given only for firm matches. Part of the rows lack a size; the others show once, few, many or a class for expanded clones.

CDR3 DNA: TGTGCCAGCAGTTTATCATCGGGGGGCAGCTATGGCTACACCTTC; CDR3 protein: CASSLSSGGSYGYTF; D gene: .; V gene: TRBV27; CDR3 length: 15; clone size: .; J gene: TRBJ1-2
CDR3 DNA: TGTGCCAGCAGCTTCCGTCTAGCGGGGGGGCCCCTCGCAGATACGCAGTATTTT; CDR3 protein: CASSFRLAGGPLADTQYF; D gene: TRBD2; V gene: TRBV7-6; CDR3 length: 18; clone size: .; J gene: TRBJ2-3
CDR3 DNA: TGTGCCAGCTCACCGGGGGAGGTCTATGGCTACACCTTC; CDR3 protein: CASSPGEVYGYTF; D gene: .; V gene: TRBV18; CDR3 length: 13; clone size: .; J gene: TRBJ1-2
CDR3 DNA: TGTGCCAGCAGGGGGACAGGAACCGACTATGGCTACACCTTC; CDR3 protein: CASRGTGTDYGYTF; D gene: TRBD1; V gene: TRBV2; CDR3 length: 14; clone size: .; J gene: TRBJ1-2
CDR3 DNA: TGTGCCAGCAGCTCGACAGGGAATATGAACACTGAAGCTTTCTTT; CDR3 protein: CASSSTGNMNTEAFF; D gene: TRBD1; V gene: TRBV7-8; CDR3 length: 15; clone size: .; J gene: TRBJ1-1
CDR3 DNA: TGTGCCAGCAGAGTAACCGGGACAAAGGGCTACACCTTC; CDR3 protein: CASRVTGTKGYTF; D gene: .; V gene: TRBV25-1; CDR3 length: 13; clone size: .; J gene: TRBJ1-2
CDR3 DNA: TGTGCCATCAACCCTGGAAGGGCGGGCTATGGCTACACCTTC; CDR3 protein: CAINPGRAGYGYTF; D gene: .; V gene: TRBV10-3; CDR3 length: 14; clone size: .; J gene: TRBJ1-2
CDR3 DNA: TGTGCCAGCAGCTTGAAGCGGGGGAGAAACACTGAAGCTTTCTTT; CDR3 protein: CASSLKRGRNTEAFF; D gene: .; V gene: TRBV5-6; CDR3 length: 15; clone size: once; J gene: TRBJ1-1
CDR3 DNA: TGCGCCAGCAGCTTGGACAGGGCGGGAGTCTATGGCTACACCTTC; CDR3 protein: CASSLDRAGVYGYTF; D gene: .; V gene: TRBV5-1; CDR3 length: 15; clone size: .; J gene: TRBJ1-2
CDR3 DNA: TGTGCCAGCAGCCCGCGGACAGGGGCAAACACTGAAGCTTTCTTT; CDR3 protein: CASSPRTGANTEAFF; D gene: TRBD1; V gene: TRBV3-1/TRBV3-2; CDR3 length: 15; clone size: .; J gene: TRBJ1-1
CDR3 DNA: TGTGCCAGCAGTGAAGGACGGGGTACTAGCCCCAGGCAGCCCCAGCATTTT; CDR3 protein: CASSEGRGTSPRQPQHF; D gene: .; V gene: TRBV6-1; CDR3 length: 17; clone size: .; J gene: TRBJ1-5
CDR3 DNA: TGTGCCAGCTCACAAGGGACTTTCTACGAGCAGTACTTC; CDR3 protein: CASSQGTFYEQYF; D gene: .; V gene: TRBV18; CDR3 length: 13; clone size: .; J gene: TRBJ2-7
CDR3 DNA: TGCAGTGCTAGTACCGGGGATGGAAACACCATATATTTT; CDR3 protein: CSASTGDGNTIYF; D gene: .; V gene: TRBV20-1; CDR3 length: 13; clone size: .; J gene: TRBJ1-3
CDR3 DNA: TGTGCCAGCAGCATACAAAGACTAGCGGGAGCCGAAGGCGAGCAGTACTTC; CDR3 protein: CASSIQRLAGAEGEQYF; D gene: TRBD2; V gene: TRBV14; CDR3 length: 17; clone size: .; J gene: TRBJ2-7
CDR3 DNA: TGCAGTGCTACGCCCGGGGATACGCAGTATTTT; CDR3 protein: CSATPGDTQYF; D gene: .; V gene: TRBV20-1; CDR3 length: 11; clone size: .; J gene: TRBJ2-3
CDR3 DNA: TGTGCCAGCAGCCGCATACGGGGGAACCACAATGAGCAGTTCTTC; CDR3 protein: CASSRIRGNHNEQFF; D gene: .; V gene: TRBV3-1/TRBV3-2; CDR3 length: 15; clone size: once; J gene: TRBJ2-1
CDR3 DNA: TGTGCCAGCAGTCGCCGCGTTCGGAATGAGCAGTTCTTC; CDR3 protein: CASSRRVRNEQFF; D gene: .; V gene: TRBV6-5; CDR3 length: 13; clone size: .; J gene: TRBJ2-1
CDR3 DNA: TGTGCCAGCAGCTCCTTGATCACGGGCGGGGTCACTGAAGCTTTCTTT; CDR3 protein: CASSSLITGGVTEAFF; D gene: .; V gene: TRBV7-9; CDR3 length: 16; clone size: few; J gene: TRBJ1-1
CDR3 DNA: TGTGCCAGCAGCCCCGAACTAGCGGGGGCCTACAATGAGCAGTTCTTC; CDR3 protein: CASSPELAGAYNEQFF; D gene: TRBD2; V gene: TRBV11-2; CDR3 length: 16; clone size: few; J gene: TRBJ2-1
CDR3 DNA: TGTGCCAGCAGTGAAGCTAGGGGGTTTGGGTCAGATACGCAGTATTTT; CDR3 protein: CASSEARGFGSDTQYF; D gene: .; V gene: TRBV6-1; CDR3 length: 16; clone size: .; J gene: TRBJ2-3
CDR3 DNA: TGTGCCAGCAGTTCGCCCGACAGGGGCACAGATACGCAGTATTTT; CDR3 protein: CASSSPDRGTDTQYF; D gene: TRBD1; V gene: TRBV6-6; CDR3 length: 15; clone size: .; J gene: TRBJ2-3
CDR3 DNA: TGCGCCAGCAGCCCCTTAACGGGTTCCGGGGAGCTGTTTTTT; CDR3 protein: CASSPLTGSGELFF; D gene: .; V gene: TRBV5-1; CDR3 length: 14; clone size: once; J gene: TRBJ2-2
CDR3 DNA: TGCAGCGTGACACAGGGGGCTTTCACTGAAGCTTTCTTT; CDR3 protein: CSVTQGAFTEAFF; D gene: TRBD1; V gene: TRBV29-1; CDR3 length: 13; clone size: once; J gene: TRBJ1-1
CDR3 DNA: TGTGCCAGCAGCTCAGCGGGGGTCATCAATGAGCAGTTCTTC; CDR3 protein: CASSSAGVINEQFF; D gene: TRBD2; V gene: TRBV25-1; CDR3 length: 14; clone size: .; J gene: TRBJ2-1
CDR3 DNA: TGTGCCAGCAGGGGACTACGGAATGAGCAGTTCTTC; CDR3 protein: CASRGLRNEQFF; D gene: TRBD2; V gene: TRBV27; CDR3 length: 12; clone size: .; J gene: TRBJ2-1
CDR3 DNA: TGTGCCAGCAGCCGCAGGGGGCTTGGCAATCAGCCCCAGCATTTT; CDR3 protein: CASSRRGLGNQPQHF; D gene: TRBD1; V gene: TRBV6-6; CDR3 length: 15; clone size: .; J gene: TRBJ1-5
CDR3 DNA: TGTGCCACCAGCGAGGATGGCAGCCGGGGCAATGAGCAGTTCTTC; CDR3 protein: CATSEDGSRGNEQFF; D gene: .; V gene: TRBV15; CDR3 length: 15; clone size: .; J gene: TRBJ2-1
CDR3 DNA: TGCGCCAGCAGCTTGGCCGGGACAGCAGAGACCCAGTACTTC; CDR3 protein: CASSLAGTAETQYF; D gene: TRBD1; V gene: TRBV5-1; CDR3 length: 14; clone size: once; J gene: TRBJ2-5
CDR3 DNA: TGTGCCAGCAGCTTTAGCGTTGTATCGGGACAGGCCAACAATGAGCAGTTCTTC; CDR3 protein: CASSFSVVSGQANNEQFF; D gene: TRBD1; V gene: TRBV7-9; CDR3 length: 18; clone size: .; J gene: TRBJ2-1
CDR3 DNA: TGTGCCAGCAGGGAAAAAGGGTACAGGGACACCGGGGAGCTGTTTTTT; CDR3 protein: CASREKGYRDTGELFF; D gene: .; V gene: TRBV11-1; CDR3 length: 16; clone size: .; J gene: TRBJ2-2
CDR3 DNA: TGTGCCAGCAGCTTAGATCGCTCGGGATCCTACGAGCAGTACTTC; CDR3 protein: CASSLDRSGSYEQYF; D gene: .; V gene: TRBV11-2; CDR3 length: 15; clone size: once; J gene: TRBJ2-7
CDR3 DNA: TGTGCCAGCAGCCAACCCGACGGCAGGTTCTACAATGAGCAGTTCTTC; CDR3 protein: CASSQPDGRFYNEQFF; D gene: .; V gene: TRBV3-1/TRBV3-2; CDR3 length: 16; clone size: .; J gene: TRBJ2-1
CDR3 DNA: TGTGCCAGCACCCGAGACTCTGGAAACACCATATATTTT; CDR3 protein: CASTRDSGNTIYF; D gene: .; V gene: TRBV2; CDR3 length: 13; clone size: .; J gene: TRBJ1-3
CDR3 DNA: TGCGCCAGCAGCTTGACAGGGGACTACACCGGGGAGCTGTTTTTT; CDR3 protein: CASSLTGDYTGELFF; D gene: .; V gene: TRBV5-1; CDR3 length: 15; clone size: once; J gene: TRBJ2-2
CDR3 DNA: TGTGCCAGCAGTCGGGGGACAGGCCTCGAGGATGAGCAGTTCTTC; CDR3 protein: CASSRGTGLEDEQFF; D gene: TRBD1; V gene: TRBV28; CDR3 length: 15; clone size: .; J gene: TRBJ2-1
CDR3 DNA: TGTGCCAGTCGCCGGGACAGGGGGCCCGGGGAGCTGTTTTTT; CDR3 protein: CASRRDRGPGELFF; D gene: TRBD1; V gene: TRBV5-8; CDR3 length: 14; clone size: .; J gene: TRBJ2-2
CDR3 DNA: TGTGCCAGCAGTCGGGGGGGACAGCCCTATGGCTACACCTTC; CDR3 protein: CASSRGGQPYGYTF; D gene: TRBD1; V gene: TRBV5-4; CDR3 length: 14; clone size: .; J gene: TRBJ1-2
CDR3 DNA: TGTGCCAGCACCGAACCTACAGGGTTGAATGGCTACACCTTC; CDR3 protein: CASTEPTGLNGYTF; D gene: .; V gene: TRBV6-6; CDR3 length: 14; clone size: .; J gene: TRBJ1-2
CDR3 DNA: TGTGCCAGCAGCTTGGGGGTAGCGGCTAACAATGAGCAGTTCTTC; CDR3 protein: CASSLGVAANNEQFF; D gene: .; V gene: TRBV5-5; CDR3 length: 15; clone size: once; J gene: TRBJ2-1
CDR3 DNA: TGTGCCACCAGTGATCTGCGGACAGGTGAAAAACTGTTTTTT; CDR3 protein: CATSDLRTGEKLFF; D gene: TRBD1; V gene: TRBV24-1; CDR3 length: 14; clone size: few; J gene: TRBJ1-4
CDR3 DNA: TGCAGCGTCGGGACAGGGGAAGCCTACGAGCAGTACTTC; CDR3 protein: CSVGTGEAYEQYF; D gene: TRBD1; V gene: TRBV29-1; CDR3 length: 13; clone size: .; J gene: TRBJ2-7
CDR3 DNA: TGTGCCAGCAGTTTAAGCGGGTTCGGGGGCTACACCTTC; CDR3 protein: CASSLSGFGGYTF; D gene: .; V gene: TRBV27; CDR3 length: 13; clone size: .; J gene: TRBJ1-2
CDR3 DNA: TGTGCCAGCAGATCCAGGGCCCTCAATTCACCCCTCCACTTT; CDR3 protein: CASRSRALNSPLHF; D gene: .; V gene: TRBV27; CDR3 length: 14; clone size: few; J gene: TRBJ1-6